This TCR beta chain was retrieved from a study of blood T cell repertoires in COVID-19. Study-wide background: Researchers got acute and convalescent COVID-19 samples from the United States, Italy and Spain. T cells, B-cell-depleted T cells, or PBMCs provided the cDNA or gDNA that served as material.

Original methodology: Amplification of reference gene primers was used by the study to estimate nucleated cell counts. Only in-frame clones appear in the TCRdb table, and some are missing; sequencing was by immunoSEQ multiplex PCR. That table is the source of V, J and clone size, and D and trimming were worked out from the DNA. The data hold 150,000 or so clones, with 80% to 95% observed a single time. CDR1 is LNHNV and CDR2 is YYDKDF in the germline V gene (reference sequence). The CDR3 sequence is 15 residues long. Trimming pared 6 bases from V and 0 bases from J, leaving 12 bases between. The Seattle patients joined while their infection was active and were tracked longitudinally afterward.

The sample comprised peripheral blood. This chain uses TRBV15 with TRBJ2-1; TRBD2 is a possible D gene (6 bases). The sequence was obtained from a man under 40 with COVID-19, enrolled during active disease. CDR3 nucleotide sequence: TGTGCCACCAGTCGGGCCGGGAGCTCCTACAATGAGCAGTTCTTC. It codes for CATSRAGSSYNEQFF.